Listed below are T cell receptor beta chains from one sample, sequenced in a study of Graves' ophthalmopathy and Graves' hyperthyroidism. TCRdb reprocessed the multiplex PCR reads via MiXCR and lists one record per CDR3 protein. The sample lists hundreds of thousands of distinct CDR3 sequences, 13% to 15% occurring once. Sequencing input: blood. Every receptor here comes from a woman aged 30 to 39 with Graves' ophthalmopathy. Both conserved end residues are part of each CDR3. The D gene is left open where the match is weak. Rows give clone size only sometimes, using once, few, many, or a class for an expanded clone.

CASSLRGYNSPLHF	TGTGCCAGCAGTTTAAGGGGCTATAATTCACCCCTCCACTTT	many	-	TRBV12-3/TRBV12-4	TRBJ1-6
CASSLTGVRSPLHF	TGTGCCAGCAGCTTGACAGGGGTTCGTTCACCCCTCCACTTT	many	TRBD1	TRBV7-2	TRBJ1-6
CAWGRSPYNSPLHF	TGTGCCTGGGGCAGATCGCCCTATAATTCACCCCTCCACTTT	-	-	TRBV30	TRBJ1-6
CASTPAIRRVLAKNIQYF	TGTGCCAGCACCCCGGCGATACGCCGGGTCCTAGCCAAAAACATTCAGTACTTC	many	-	TRBV28	TRBJ2-4
CASSVTGSGANVLTF	TGTGCCAGCAGCGTTACAGGGTCTGGGGCCAACGTCCTGACTTTC	-	-	TRBV9	TRBJ2-6
CASSYTRSEQYF	TGTGCCAGCAGTTACACACGGAGCGAGCAGTACTTC	many	-	TRBV6-2/TRBV6-3	TRBJ2-7
CASSVWTSGGTTQYF	TGTGCCAGCAGCGTGTGGACTAGCGGGGGCACAACCCAGTACTTC	many	TRBD2	TRBV7-2	TRBJ2-5
CASSTGDSSYEQYF	TGTGCCAGCAGTACTGGGGACAGCTCCTACGAGCAGTACTTC	many	TRBD1	TRBV28	TRBJ2-7
CASRSRAGGDNSPLHF	TGCGCCAGCAGATCCCGGGCCGGAGGGGATAATTCACCCCTCCACTTT	many	-	TRBV5-1	TRBJ1-6
CASSLAYSGETQYF	TGTGCCAGCAGCTTAGCGTACAGCGGTGAGACCCAGTACTTC	many	-	TRBV7-2	TRBJ2-5
CASSYSSGDWTGELFF	TGTGCCAGCAGTTACTCGAGTGGGGACTGGACCGGGGAGCTGTTTTTT	many	-	TRBV6-5	TRBJ2-2
CASSLRGLAGDEDYEQYF	TGTGCCAGCAGCCTAAGGGGGCTAGCGGGAGATGAGGATTACGAGCAGTACTTC	once	TRBD2	TRBV6-2/TRBV6-3	TRBJ2-7
CAISLDRRGYTF	TGTGCCATCAGTTTGGATCGGAGGGGCTACACCTTC	many	-	TRBV10-3	TRBJ1-2
CASSKGETGLDEQYF	TGTGCCAGCAGCAAAGGTGAGACAGGGCTGGACGAGCAGTACTTC	-	TRBD1	TRBV11-1	TRBJ2-7
CSAGPLGQGGELFF	TGCAGTGCCGGACCCCTCGGACAAGGCGGGGAGCTGTTTTTT	-	-	TRBV20-1	TRBJ2-2
CASSVEPRMSGNTIYF	TGTGCCAGCAGCGTAGAGCCCCGCATGTCAGGAAACACCATATATTTT	many	-	TRBV9	TRBJ1-3
CASSQTSGGSYEQYF	TGTGCCAGCAGCCAGACTAGCGGGGGAAGCTACGAGCAGTACTTC	many	TRBD2	TRBV3-1	TRBJ2-7
CASSLVDSPKETQYF	TGTGCCAGCAGCCTAGTGGACTCCCCAAAAGAGACCCAGTACTTC	many	-	TRBV7-2	TRBJ2-5
CASRPAHSGRARPDEQYF	TGTGCCAGCAGGCCCGCCCATAGCGGGAGGGCCCGCCCGGACGAGCAGTACTTC	-	TRBD2	TRBV12-3/TRBV12-4	TRBJ2-7
CASGSPGVETQYF	TGTGCCAGCGGGTCCCCCGGGGTGGAGACCCAGTACTTC	few	-	TRBV6-1	TRBJ2-5